Listed below are T cell receptor beta chains from one sample, sequenced in a study of T-cell memory formation after mild COVID-19. Each CDR3 protein is one row after TCRdb ran MiXCR on the 5' RACE reads. The table has roughly 400,000 distinct CDR3 sequences, approximately 15% seen once; the top ten hold roughly a fifth. Sequenced input: PBMCs or a T cell subset sorted from them (not recorded which). The receptors were gathered from a young man who had mild COVID-19 (a few samples of this study predate the infection). Cell type and time point are not known. Both conserved end residues are part of each CDR3. The D gene is left open where the match is weak. Size is stated for part of the rows, as once, few or many counts, or as a class when the clone is expanded.

clone size | J gene | V gene | D gene | CDR3 DNA | CDR3 protein
few | TRBJ2-1 | TRBV5-6 | . | TGTGCCAGCAGTATTGGGGGTACGAAGTTCTTC | CASSIGGTKFF
once | TRBJ2-2 | TRBV10-2 | TRBD1 | TGCGCCAGCGCTCGGGACAGGGGATCCGGGGAGCTGTTTTTT | CASARDRGSGELFF
many | TRBJ2-6 | TRBV15 | TRBD1 | TGTGCCACCAGCAGAGGGACAGGGGGCGTCGTGGCCAACGTCCTGACTTTC | CATSRGTGGVVANVLTF
many | TRBJ2-6 | TRBV19 | TRBD1 | TGTGCCAGTGACAGGGACTCTGGGGCCAACGTCCTGACTTTC | CASDRDSGANVLTF
. | TRBJ1-1 | TRBV5-1 | . | TGCGCCAGCAGCGAGCAGGGACCGCAGAACACTGAAGCTTTCTTT | CASSEQGPQNTEAFF
few | TRBJ1-1 | TRBV5-1 | . | TGCGCCAGCAGCCAGATGGGTGTCGGAGGCACTGAAGCTTTCTTT | CASSQMGVGGTEAFF
few | TRBJ1-1 | TRBV24-1 | TRBD1 | TGTGCCACCATGGGACAGGGGGCCGGCGAAGCTTTCTTT | CATMGQGAGEAFF
. | TRBJ2-5 | TRBV7-8 | TRBD2 | TGTGCCAGCAGCTCCCTAGCGGGGGGCTTCCTCGAGACCCAGTACTTC | CASSSLAGGFLETQYF
once | TRBJ1-1 | TRBV4-3 | . | TGCGCCAGCAGCCCAGATGGCGGGGGCACTGAAGCTTTCTTT | CASSPDGGGTEAFF
once | TRBJ1-5 | TRBV7-2 | . | TGTGCCAGCAGCTTAGTCGGCAGGGTTGGCCAGCCCCAGCATTTT | CASSLVGRVGQPQHF
. | TRBJ2-7 | TRBV4-1 | . | TGCGCCACCTCGGCCCCGGGGGCCTACGAGCAGTACTTC | CATSAPGAYEQYF
. | TRBJ1-2 | TRBV5-1 | TRBD1 | TGCGCCAGCAGCACTCAGGGGGCGCAAAGCTATGGCTACACCTTC | CASSTQGAQSYGYTF
few | TRBJ2-3 | TRBV6-6 | TRBD1 | TGTGCCAGCAGTTACCCCGCGACAGGGGGGCCCACAGATACGCAGTATTTT | CASSYPATGGPTDTQYF
. | TRBJ1-5 | TRBV6-2/TRBV6-3 | . | TGTGCCAGCAGTTACCTCACAGGCAATCAGCCCCAGCATTTT | CASSYLTGNQPQHF
. | TRBJ2-1 | TRBV7-3 | . | TGTGCCAGCAGCTTAGGGGACCCGATAGGCAATGAGCAGTTCTTC | CASSLGDPIGNEQFF
few | TRBJ2-7 | TRBV18 | . | TGTGCCAGCTCACCCGGTATTGCTTACGAGCAGTACTTC | CASSPGIAYEQYF
. | TRBJ2-7 | TRBV29-1 | . | TGCAGCATCCTTTCGGGGGTACACGAGCAGTACTTC | CSILSGVHEQYF
. | TRBJ2-7 | TRBV7-6 | . | TGTGCCAGCAGCTTATCCCACGGGGCCTACGAGCAGTACTTC | CASSLSHGAYEQYF
. | TRBJ2-7 | TRBV9 | . | TGTGCCAGCGGTGGGGACTACGAGCAGTACTTC | CASGGDYEQYF
few | TRBJ2-1 | TRBV7-9 | . | TGTGCCAGCTGTGCCGGCTTGGCGATTTGGGATGAGCAGTTCTTC | CASCAGLAIWDEQFF
. | TRBJ2-5 | TRBV4-1 | TRBD2 | TGCGCCAGCAGCCACAGCGGGGGGGCCGGGGAGACCCAGTACTTC | CASSHSGGAGETQYF
. | TRBJ2-7 | TRBV6-5 | . | TGTGCCAGCAGTTCCACAGGGGGGGAAGAGCAGTACTTC | CASSSTGGEEQYF
few | TRBJ2-2 | TRBV2 | . | TGTGCCAGCAAGGACCTGAGGGGGGTCGCCGGGGAGCTGTTTTTT | CASKDLRGVAGELFF
many | TRBJ1-4 | TRBV15 | . | TGTGCCACCAGCAGAGAAAAGCGGCAGAATAATGAAAAACTGTTTTTT | CATSREKRQNNEKLFF
. | TRBJ1-2 | TRBV5-1 | . | TGCGCCAGCAGCTTGGCGGCAGGTCACTATGGCTACACCTTC | CASSLAAGHYGYTF
many | TRBJ1-3 | TRBV6-5 | . | TGTGCCAGCAGTTCTCCCAGGGGCTCTGGAAACACCATATATTTT | CASSSPRGSGNTIYF
many | TRBJ2-1 | TRBV12-3/TRBV12-4 | . | TGTGCCAGCAGTTTAGTGCGAGGTAATGAGCAGTTCTTC | CASSLVRGNEQFF
many | TRBJ2-7 | TRBV28 | TRBD1 | TGTGCCAGCAGTTCTCCGGGACAGGCACTTTACGAGCAGTACTTC | CASSSPGQALYEQYF
. | TRBJ1-5 | TRBV20-1 | . | TGCAGTGCAACCGCCGGGAGGGTATCTCAGCCCAAGCATTTT | CSATAGRVSQPKHF
few | TRBJ2-1 | TRBV7-2 | . | TGTGCCAGCAGCCCCAGGGAAAACAATGAGCAGTTCTTC | CASSPRENNEQFF
few | TRBJ1-1 | TRBV20-1 | . | TGCAGTGCTAGAGATCTTCGGAGCATGAACACTGAAGCTTTCTTT | CSARDLRSMNTEAFF
few | TRBJ2-1 | TRBV7-2 | . | TGTGCCAGCAGCTTAGTGGCAGGGGACTTTAGGGGGCAGTTCTTC | CASSLVAGDFRGQFF
. | TRBJ2-7 | TRBV6-5 | TRBD2 | TGTGCCAGCGGGGGGGGGAGTTCCTACGAGCAGTACTTC | CASGGGSSYEQYF
few | TRBJ2-2 | TRBV5-1 | . | TGCGCCAGCAGCTGGAAACAGGGACCCGGGGAGCTGTTTTTT | CASSWKQGPGELFF
few | TRBJ2-7 | TRBV7-2 | . | TGTGCCAGCAGCTTAGCGGGTCAGGGCTGGGAGCAGTACTTC | CASSLAGQGWEQYF
few | TRBJ2-1 | TRBV5-1 | . | TGCGCCAGCAGCTTGTCTGGGTCCTTTTACGCCTACAATGAGCAGTTCTTC | CASSLSGSFYAYNEQFF
few | TRBJ1-6 | TRBV4-3 | . | TGCGCCAGCAGCCTCCAGACAGGCAACTATTCACCCCTCCACTTT | CASSLQTGNYSPLHF
. | TRBJ2-3 | TRBV25-1 | . | TGTGCCAGCGGCCCCCCAGGCCGAACAGATACGCAGTATTTT | CASGPPGRTDTQYF
few | TRBJ1-1 | TRBV7-2 | . | TGTGCCAGCAGCTACCGAGGGGGGACTGAAGCTTTCTTT | CASSYRGGTEAFF
. | TRBJ2-3 | TRBV7-2 | TRBD2 | TGTGCCAGCCTGACTAGCGGGGGAACAGATACGCAGTATTTT | CASLTSGGTDTQYF
many | TRBJ2-1 | TRBV6-4 | TRBD2 | TGTGCCAGCAGTGACTCGACTAGCGGGGGGGATGAGCAGTTCTTC | CASSDSTSGGDEQFF
. | TRBJ2-3 | TRBV9 | . | TGTGCCAGCAGCCCGACACGGGGGTGGACAGATACGCAGTATTTT | CASSPTRGWTDTQYF